A selection of T cell receptor beta chains follows, all from one sample in a study of cytomegalovirus exposure and HLA in healthy donors. Measured with immunoSEQ multiplex PCR; TCRdb has only the in-frame clones, and not every one. The repertoire holds approximately 240,000 clones, with around 89% as singletons. Sequencing used PBMCs. Source of these receptors: a woman aged 18-35 years in good health and CMV-seronegative. The CDR3 runs from the conserved cysteine through the conserved F or W. D genes are given only for firm matches. For some rows the clone size is stated as once, few or many, or as a class when expanded; others skip it.

d_call	j_call	clone_size	v_call	cdr3_nt	cdr3_aa
NA	TRBJ2-7	NA	TRBV5-1	TGCGCCAGCAGCCCGCAGGGTCTCAACGAGCAGTACTTC	CASSPQGLNEQYF
NA	TRBJ1-1	NA	TRBV10-3	TGTGCCTCGAGAGGGGCAGGGGAAACTGAAGCTTTCTTT	CASRGAGETEAFF
TRBD2	TRBJ2-3	few	TRBV6-6	TGTGCCAGCACCGGACTAGCAGATACGCAGTATTTT	CASTGLADTQYF
TRBD2	TRBJ2-7	few	TRBV5-4	TGTGCCAGCAGATTAGCGGGAACATACGAGCAGTACTTC	CASRLAGTYEQYF
TRBD2	TRBJ2-2	NA	TRBV10-3	TGTGCCATCAGTGGGCATCGGCTAGCGGGGAACACCGGGGAGCTGCTTTTT	CAISGHRLAGNTGELLF
TRBD1	TRBJ1-2	NA	TRBV6-5	TGTGCCAGCAGTTACTCAGGACAGGGGGCTGGCTACACCTTC	CASSYSGQGAGYTF
TRBD2	TRBJ2-7	NA	TRBV5-1	TGCGCCAGCAGCTTGAGTAGCGGGAGGTCTTCCTACGAGCAGTACTTC	CASSLSSGRSSYEQYF
NA	TRBJ1-1	NA	TRBV4-1	TGCGCCAGCAGCCAGCTCGGGGGGGCTTTCTTT	CASSQLGGAFF
TRBD2	TRBJ2-7	NA	TRBV5-4	TGTGCCAGCAGCTGGACTAGCGGGAGGAGCTCCTACGAGCAGTACTTC	CASSWTSGRSSYEQYF
TRBD2	TRBJ2-3	NA	TRBV6-1	TGTGCCAGCAGTGGACTAGCGGGAACAGATACGCAGTATTTT	CASSGLAGTDTQYF
NA	TRBJ1-2	NA	TRBV5-1	TGCGCCAGCAGCTTGTCCGGGAGCTATGGCTACACCTTC	CASSLSGSYGYTF
TRBD1	TRBJ2-1	NA	TRBV19	TGTGCCAGTAGTAGGGACAGGGGGTCCTACAATGAGCAGTTCTTC	CASSRDRGSYNEQFF
NA	TRBJ2-1	few	TRBV2	TGTGCCAGCCAGAATTACAATGAGCAGTTCTTC	CASQNYNEQFF
NA	TRBJ2-2	NA	TRBV27	TGTGCCAGCCTCGACTACTCTAACACCGGGGAGCTGTTTTTT	CASLDYSNTGELFF
NA	TRBJ2-3	NA	TRBV5-1	TGCGCCAGCAGCTTGTCGTCAGGAATGGTAGATACGCAGTATTTT	CASSLSSGMVDTQYF
NA	TRBJ1-3	NA	TRBV9	TGTGCCAGCAGCGTAGATTGGGCCCGCTCTGGAAACACCATATATTTT	CASSVDWARSGNTIYF
NA	TRBJ2-1	once	TRBV7-5	TGTGCCAGAAGCTCCGGGCGGGGGCTGGTCTACAATGAGCAGTTCTTC	CARSSGRGLVYNEQFF
NA	TRBJ2-2	NA	TRBV11-2	TGTGCCAGCCCTCGTAATCCGGGTATCACAGGCGGGGAGCTGTTTTTT	CASPRNPGITGGELFF
NA	TRBJ1-6	NA	TRBV10-3	TGTGCCATCAGTGACAACCCGGGGGGTTCACCCCTCCACTTT	CAISDNPGGSPLHF
TRBD1	TRBJ1-3	NA	TRBV13	TGTGCCAGCAGCTATGACAGGGCCGAGTTCTCTGGAAACACCATATATTTT	CASSYDRAEFSGNTIYF
NA	TRBJ2-7	NA	TRBV29-1	TGCAGCGTTGTCTCCGGTATCTCCTACGAGCAGTACTTC	CSVVSGISYEQYF
TRBD1	TRBJ1-2	once	TRBV25-1	TGTGCCAGCAGTGAGGGACAGGTCTATGGCTACACCTTC	CASSEGQVYGYTF
NA	TRBJ2-5	NA	TRBV29-1	TGCAGCGTTGAATCGGGGAGCGAGACCCAGTACTTC	CSVESGSETQYF
NA	TRBJ1-1	NA	TRBV6-6	TGTGCCAGCAGCAAACAGTACGGGGACACTGAAGCTTTCTTT	CASSKQYGDTEAFF
TRBD1	TRBJ2-1	few	TRBV9	TGTGCCAGCAGCGTGGGACAGGGGGCTAGGAATGAGCAGTTCTTC	CASSVGQGARNEQFF
NA	TRBJ1-1	NA	TRBV7-2	TGTGCCAGCAGCTTAATAACAGCTGAAGCTTTCTTT	CASSLITAEAFF
TRBD1	TRBJ1-2	NA	TRBV27	TGTGCCAGCAGTGTGGACAGGGGGGAGGGTGGCTACACCTTC	CASSVDRGEGGYTF
NA	TRBJ1-2	once	TRBV6-6	TGTGCCAGCAGTAGTGGCTCGACAGGTCCTCGCTACACCTTC	CASSSGSTGPRYTF
NA	TRBJ1-2	few	TRBV18	TGTGCCAGCTCAAATGCCGGGTTTGAGGGCTACACCTTC	CASSNAGFEGYTF
NA	TRBJ2-7	NA	TRBV6-5	TGTGCCAGCAGTTACCCGGGGAGCTACGAGCAGTACTTC	CASSYPGSYEQYF
NA	TRBJ2-7	NA	TRBV10-3	TGTGCCATCAGTGGGGGGGTTCGGGGAACGCCTTACGAGCAGTACTTC	CAISGGVRGTPYEQYF
NA	TRBJ1-1	NA	TRBV2	TGTGCCAGCACCACAGGCGGAAACCCTGAAGCTTTCTTT	CASTTGGNPEAFF
TRBD1	TRBJ2-1	NA	TRBV19	TGTGCCAGTAGTATAGTCTTGACAGGGGAGGCGAATGAGCAGTTCTTC	CASSIVLTGEANEQFF
TRBD1	TRBJ1-1	NA	TRBV29-1	TGCAGCGCCGCACAGGGGACGAACACTGAAGCTTTCTTT	CSAAQGTNTEAFF
TRBD1	TRBJ2-7	NA	TRBV2	TGTGCCAGCAGGGCTTCGTTAGACAGGGCGTCCGAGCAGTACTTC	CASRASLDRASEQYF
TRBD1	TRBJ2-7	NA	TRBV6-4	TGTGCCAGCAGTGACTCGAAGGTTTCGGGACAGGGAAGGGACGAGCAGTACTTC	CASSDSKVSGQGRDEQYF
TRBD2	TRBJ2-1	NA	TRBV6-4	TGTGCCAGCAGTACCAGCGGGGGGGGCCACAATGAGCAGTTCTTC	CASSTSGGGHNEQFF
TRBD2	TRBJ2-7	NA	TRBV4-3	TGCGCCAGCAGCCTCTGGCGGGAGGGATCCTACGAGCAGTACTTC	CASSLWREGSYEQYF
TRBD2	TRBJ2-1	NA	TRBV18	TGTGCCAGCTCACCAACGGCGGGGGGGGACAATGAGCAGTTCTTC	CASSPTAGGDNEQFF
TRBD1	TRBJ1-2	NA	TRBV25-1	TGTGCCAGCAGTGAATCGATCACAGGGGGCCCCGTCCCCTATGGCTACACCTTC	CASSESITGGPVPYGYTF
NA	TRBJ2-2	NA	TRBV7-9	TGTGCCAGCAGCCAGGCCGGCAGGGGGAACACCGGGGAGCTGTTTTTT	CASSQAGRGNTGELFF
NA	TRBJ2-1	NA	TRBV13	TGTGCCAGCAGCCCGAGGGGGTACAATGAGCAGTTCTTC	CASSPRGYNEQFF
TRBD1	TRBJ1-1	once	TRBV7-8	TGTGCCAGCAGCAACAGGGGGCCGGCTTTCTTT	CASSNRGPAFF
NA	TRBJ1-1	NA	TRBV4-1	TGCGCCAGCAGGAGGACAGTAGCGAACACTGAAGCTTTCTTT	CASRRTVANTEAFF
NA	TRBJ2-5	once	TRBV6-5	TGTGCCAGCAGGAGAAGCCCGCACCAAGAGACCCAGTACTTC	CASRRSPHQETQYF
TRBD1	TRBJ1-4	NA	TRBV5-1	TGCGCCAGCAGGATAGAGGGACAGGGAAGAACTAATGAAAAACTGTTTTTT	CASRIEGQGRTNEKLFF
NA	TRBJ1-2	few	TRBV19	TGTGCCAGTAGTCCATCCCCGCGGGTTGACTATGGCTACACCTTC	CASSPSPRVDYGYTF
NA	TRBJ2-5	once	TRBV11-3	TGTGCCAGCAGCTTAGAGAGAGAGACCCAGTACTTC	CASSLERETQYF
NA	TRBJ1-4	NA	TRBV6-6	TGTGCCAGCAGCCGCCGGGACAATACTAATGAAAAACTGTTTTTT	CASSRRDNTNEKLFF
NA	TRBJ1-1	NA	TRBV21-1	TGTGCCAGCAGCCAGACCCGACTGGAGAACACTGAAGCTTTCTTT	CASSQTRLENTEAFF
TRBD2	TRBJ2-4	once	TRBV5-4	TGTGCCAGCAGCCTGGGAGGGGGCGGGAGGGCCGGAAACATTCAGTACTTC	CASSLGGGGRAGNIQYF
TRBD1	TRBJ2-7	NA	TRBV29-1	TGCAGCGTTGAATCTGACGGGACAGGGGGATCTTGGAAGCAGTACTTC	CSVESDGTGGSWKQYF
NA	TRBJ2-2	NA	TRBV2	TGTGCCAGCAGTCCGCGACTCGCGAACACCGGGGAGCTGTTTTTT	CASSPRLANTGELFF